Shown below are 17 T cell receptor beta chains from a single sample sequenced in a study of shared clonotypes between healthy human individuals. This table comes from immunoSEQ multiplex PCR, and its TCRdb copy is limited to in-frame clones, with some not included. The profile covers hundreds of thousands of clones, with roughly 79% appearing a single time and more than 10% taken by the ten largest. The sequencing input was PBMCs. These receptors were taken from a woman in her thirties or forties in good health. Some clones in this sample may be carry-over from other donors' samples.

There are a few counts of this clone. The chain has TRBV7-8 and TRBJ1-2; D ambiguous. Trimming removed 3 bases at V and 2 bases at J, with 7 bases between. In germline, CDR1 is SGHVS, CDR2 FQNEAQ. The CDR3 sequence is 13 residues long. CDR3 residues: CASSFAENYGYTF. CDR3 in DNA: TGTGCCAGCAGCTTCGCAGAAAACTATGGCTACACCTTC.

V gene TRBV19 combines with J gene TRBJ2-7, with 8 bases identical to TRBD1. The germline gives CDR1 LNHDA, CDR2 SQIVND (reference sequence). CDR3 size: 17 residues. V lost 5 bases, J lost 2 bases, and 14 bases stayed unmatched. CDR3 DNA sequence: TGTGCCAGTAGTGGCATAGAGGTGTCAGGGGGCCCCTACGAGCAGTACTTC. Amino acids: CASSGIEVSGGPYEQYF.

The chain couples TRBV15 to TRBJ2-5; the match to TRBD1 covers 7 bases. This CDR3 has 15 residues. Trimming cost V 5 bases and J 5 bases; bases outside gene matches: 11. Germline V CDR1 and CDR2: LNHNV, YYDKDF (reference sequence). The CDR3 region is CATSPGQVAGETQYF. DNA for the CDR3: TGTGCCACCAGCCCTGGACAGGTGGCCGGTGAGACCCAGTACTTC.

V and J are TRBV11-2 and TRBJ2-2, with D perhaps TRBD2 (6 bases). Germline V gives CDR1 SGHAT, CDR2 FQNNGV. V dropped 4 bases and J dropped 6 bases, with 15 bases sitting between them. The CDR3 loop spans 15 amino acids. DNA of the CDR3: TGTGCCAGCAGCTCACTAACTGGACTACCCGGGGAGCTGTTTTTT. Residues: CASSSLTGLPGELFF.

Remarks on this clone: A read error likely explains this, since a far larger clone differs by one base. CDR3 in DNA: TGTGCCAGCAGCTTCGCGGTGAGAACAGGGGGACTGGGGTCCTACGAGCAGTACTTC. The encoded protein is CASSFAVRTGGLGSYEQYF. The gene calls are TRBV7-9 and TRBJ2-7, with 8 nucleotides matching TRBD1. This CDR3 is 19 amino acids long. V was clipped by 3 bases and J by 1 base; unmatched bases: 17. The germline gives CDR1 SEHNR, CDR2 FQNEAQ (reference sequence).

V and J are TRBV6-6 and TRBJ2-2; tentatively, D is TRBD1 (6 bases). V was pared by 11 bases and J by 1 base, with 14 bases between. Germline CDR1 is MNHNY and CDR2 is SVGAGI (reference sequence). The length of the CDR3 is 14 residues. This CDR3 is CAARDTWNTGELFF. The DNA for the CDR3 is TGTGCCGCCAGGGACACCTGGAACACCGGGGAGCTGTTTTTT.

This chain connects TRBV27 to TRBJ1-6; D is unresolved. Germline assignment: CDR1 MNHEY and CDR2 SMNVEV (reference sequence). The CDR3 is made up of 17 amino acids. The V end lost 5 bases, the J end lost 0 bases, and 14 bases lay between the germline ends. The CDR3 bases are TGTGCCAGCAGTGCAGGACTAGTGAGCTCCTATAATTCACCCCTCCACTTT. It translates to CASSAGLVSSYNSPLHF.

The V and J genes are TRBV10-3 and TRBJ1-3, with no clear D. CDR3 length: 17 amino acids. Germline CDR1 is ENHRY and CDR2 is SYGVKD. The V end was cut by 0 bases, the J end by 8 bases, with 20 bases between. The CDR3 region is CAISESVLLALNDTIYF. In DNA, the CDR3 is TGTGCCATCAGTGAGTCTGTCCTACTGGCTTTGAATGACACCATATATTTT.

This clone showed up just once. The CDR3 DNA sequence: TGTGCCAGCAGCTTTGGGAGGGGCCCCCACAATGAGCAGTTCTTC. This gives the protein CASSFGRGPHNEQFF. This chain joins TRBV7-8 and TRBJ2-1; 7 nucleotides match TRBD2. With 3 bases clipped from V and 5 bases from J, the junction kept 7 bases outside the gene matches. CDR1 is SGHVS, CDR2 FQNEAQ, per germline. The CDR3 totals 15 residues.

The chain is built from TRBV7-9 and TRBJ2-5; D gene uncertain. From germline, CDR1 is SEHNR and CDR2 FQNEAQ (reference sequence). This CDR3 contains 11 residues. Trimming left V 8 bases short and J 5 bases short, with 9 bases between. DNA of the CDR3: TGTGCCAGCGGGGTGGGGGAGACCCAGTACTTC. Its translation is CASGVGETQYF.

A single count supports this clone. The V gene is TRBV27, the J gene TRBJ2-2, with unresolved D. This CDR3 spans 15 amino acids. The V gene's germline CDR1 is MNHEY and CDR2 SMNVEV (reference sequence). Trimming pared 1 base from V and 1 base from J, leaving 7 bases between. The CDR3 DNA is TGTGCCAGCAGTTTATTCCTGGGGAACACCGGGGAGCTGTTTTTT. As protein: CASSLFLGNTGELFF.

Note on this clone: The CDR3 does not close with the conserved phenylalanine or tryptophan, likely indicating a read error. V usage is TRBV6-1 and J usage is TRBJ1-5; D is perhaps TRBD1 (5 bases). This CDR3 spans 13 amino acids. V was pared by 2 bases and J by 10 bases, with 12 bases between. Germline-derived CDR1 and CDR2 are MNHNS and SASEGT. For the CDR3, the DNA is TGTGCCAGCAGTGAAAGGGACCGCTCCCCCCAGCATCTT. Its protein product is CASSERDRSPQHL.

This clone showed up just a few times. CDR3 DNA: TGCGCCAGCAGCCAAGGAACAGGGGGAGAGACCCAGTACTTC. Protein product: CASSQGTGGETQYF. The chain links TRBV4-3 to TRBJ2-5, with 8 bases identical to TRBD1. Germline CDR1 is LGHNA and CDR2 is YSLEER. Trimming removed 1 base from V and 4 bases from J; junction bases left unmatched: 2. The CDR3 covers 14 residues.

In this sample, this clone turned up a few times. The sample holds other DNA sequences that translate to the same CDR3. This rearrangement joins TRBV18 to TRBJ1-1; 9 positions match TRBD1. V trimming: 3 bases; J trimming: 0 bases; junction bases outside the gene matches: 2. The CDR3 consists of 15 residues. Germline lookup yields CDR1 KGHSH and CDR2 LQKENI. CDR3 sequence reads: CASSPGTGMNTEAFF. CDR3 bases: TGTGCCAGCTCACCTGGGACAGGGATGAACACTGAAGCTTTCTTT. Full variable domain (missing parts from reference TRBV18 and TRBJ1-1): NAGVMQNPRHLVRRRGQEARLRCSPMKGHSHVYWYRQLPEEGLKFMVYLQKENIIDESGMPKERFSAEFPKEGPSILRIQQVVRGDSAAYFCASSPGTGMNTEAFFGQGTRLTVV.

The chain joins TRBV7-9 to TRBJ2-5; 9 bases line up with TRBD1. This CDR3 spans 15 amino acids. Looked up from germline, CDR1 is SEHNR and CDR2 is FQNEAQ (reference sequence). The junction had 4 bases not matched to a gene; V was cut back by 3 bases and J by 2 bases. The CDR3 loop is CASSFGTGLQETQYF. The CDR3, as DNA: TGTGCCAGCAGCTTCGGGACAGGGTTGCAAGAGACCCAGTACTTC.

This chain joins TRBV5-6 and TRBJ1-2, with 7 bases fitting TRBD1. Germline CDR1 is SGHDT and CDR2 is YYEEEE. The CDR3 has 15 residues. J gave up 6 bases and V 3 bases, and 11 bases lay outside the gene matches. CDR3 nucleotides: TGTGCCAGCAGCTCAGGTGCGGCAGGGGGTCATGGCTACACCTTC. It translates to CASSSGAAGGHGYTF.

The gene calls are TRBV5-4 and TRBJ2-3; 7 bases fit TRBD2. This CDR3 region has 14 residues. V lost 4 bases and J lost 4; bases outside the gene matches: 6. Germline CDR1 SGHNT, CDR2 YYREEE (reference sequence). CDR3 loop: CASSQGREPDTQYF. CDR3 DNA: TGTGCCAGCAGCCAAGGGCGGGAGCCAGATACGCAGTATTTT.